This record concerns one T cell receptor beta chain sequence. The data originate from a study of kidney transplant recipient with SARS-CoV-2 infection. TCRdb re-analysed the reads in MiXCR, keeping a single row per CDR3 protein. The sample has roughly 230,000 distinct CDR3 sequences, more than 25% seen once. Germline loops: CDR1 SGHDT, CDR2 YYEEEE. Trimming removed 7 bases from V and 4 bases from J, with 23 bases in between. The CDR3 contains 16 residues. The genes are TRBV5-6 and TRBJ1-2, with no clear D. The sample consisted of a blood sample, taken at baseline and between days 110 and 120 from a kidney transplant recipient. This receptor was obtained from a young adult male patient who had COVID-19 and was a kidney transplant recipient. The graft donor may be the source of some T cells. The CDR3 loop reads CASHNINSRKTYGYTF. The CDR3 nucleotides are TGTGCCAGCCACAATATCAATAGTCGAAAGACCTATGGCTACACCTTC.